The 5 T cell receptor beta chains below all came from one sample that was sequenced in a study of technical replicates of blood from several donors. This table comes from immunoSEQ multiplex PCR, and its TCRdb copy is limited to in-frame clones, with some not included. The sample shows 60,000 to 80,000 clones, almost 95% of them seen only once. The specimen sequenced was T cells isolated from PBMCs. The receptors were sampled from a human donor in good health.

The chain recombines TRBV19 with TRBJ2-1; 7 bases are shared with TRBD1. V shed 5 bases, J shed 15 bases, and the junction held 10 bases outside the gene matches. Germline assignment: CDR1 LNHDA and CDR2 SQIVND (reference sequence). This CDR3 is 12 amino acids long. The CDR3 is CASSGGQSAPFF. The CDR3 region has the DNA TGTGCCAGTAGTGGGGGACAGTCGGCCCCGTTCTTC.

The chain recombines TRBV4-1 with TRBJ1-1; D possibly corresponds to TRBD1 (5 bases). CDR3 size: 16 residues. With 5 bases removed from V and 3 bases from J, the gap between germline ends came to 19 bases. Germline V gene sequence: CDR1 MGHRA, CDR2 YSYEKL. CDR3 sequence reads: CASSLGAKISDTEAFF. CDR3 sequence (DNA): TGCGCCAGCAGCTTAGGGGCAAAAATAAGTGACACTGAAGCTTTCTTT.

This chain's CDR3 is CASSSILTSEQFF. For the CDR3, the DNA is TGTGCCAGCAGCTCAATCTTGACAAGTGAGCAGTTCTTC. This rearrangement joins TRBV5-5 to TRBJ2-1; D gene uncertain. The V end was cut by 3 bases, the J end by 9 bases, with 13 bases between. This CDR3 region has 13 residues. Germline V gene lookup returns CDR1 SGHKS and CDR2 YYEKEE (reference sequence).

A single count supports this clone. V gene TRBV25-1 combines with J gene TRBJ2-3; D unclear. Per germline, CDR1 MGHDK and CDR2 SYGVNS. The CDR3 is made up of 11 amino acids. Trimming removed 6 bases from V and 2 bases from J, with 3 bases in between. The CDR3 bases are TGTGCCAGCAGCTTCACAGATACGCAGTATTTT. It translates to CASSFTDTQYF.

The rearrangement links TRBV9 to TRBJ2-7, with D maybe TRBD2 (6 bases). The CDR3 sequence is 14 residues long. V shed 0 bases and J shed 4 bases, with 11 bases lying between them. Germline V lookup: CDR1 SGDLS, CDR2 YYNGEE. CDR3 loop: CASSVDGGVYEQYF. The CDR3 bases are TGTGCCAGCAGCGTAGACGGGGGAGTGTACGAGCAGTACTTC. Together with reference TRBV9 and TRBJ2-7, the CDR3 gives the full variable domain: DSGVTQTPKHLITATGQRVTLRCSPRSGDLSVYWYQQSLDQGLQFLIQYYNGEERAKGNILERFSAQQFPDLHSELNLSSLELGDSALYFCASSVDGGVYEQYFGPGTRLTVT.